This T cell receptor beta chain was captured in a study of cytomegalovirus exposure and HLA in healthy donors. Note on this clone: Its antigen is not identified.

The study, taken as a whole, reports: CMV serostatus was the sole immune exposure data available.

13 Jbeta primers and 60 Vbeta primers were used for the PCR. Sequenced by immunoSEQ multiplex PCR; TCRdb stores in-frame clones only, minus some. Its table lists 200,000 or so clones. Sequenced material: PBMCs. The receptor was derived from a boy under 18 in good health and CMV-seronegative.

The CDR3 coding sequence is TGTGCCAGCAGTCGCCGGGACAGGGGATATGGCTACACCTTC. Translated: CASSRRDRGYGYTF. The rearrangement joins TRBV27 to TRBJ1-2; 10 nucleotides agree with TRBD1. CDR3 size: 14 residues. Germline V gives CDR1 MNHEY, CDR2 SMNVEV (reference sequence). Trimming at V came to 5 bases and at J to 5 bases, leaving 5 bases not matched to a gene.